These T cell receptor beta chains were read from a single sample in a study of blood T cell repertoires in COVID-19. The table came from immunoSEQ multiplex PCR; TCRdb's copy has only in-frame clones and leaves some out. In the table there are 250,000 to 400,000 clones, roughly 88% of which are singletons. The sample comprised peripheral blood. These receptors were taken from a woman aged 25 to 39 with COVID-19, enrolled during active disease. Each CDR3 is given with its conserved first and last residue. D genes are given only for firm matches. Clone sizes are given selectively: once, few, many, or a class where the clone is expanded.

TRBJ1-2 | NA | few | TRBV23-1 | TGCGCCAGCAGTCTTCATAGGGACAAGGGTAGGGTGGCGGACTATGGCTACACCTTC | CASSLHRDKGRVADYGYTF
TRBJ1-1 | TRBD1 | few | TRBV5-1 | TGCGCCAGCAGCCAGGGGACAGGGAACACTGAAGCTTTCTTT | CASSQGTGNTEAFF
TRBJ2-6 | NA | NA | TRBV19 | TGTGCCAGTAGTATCGGGGGGCGTGGGGCCAACGTCCTGACTTTC | CASSIGGRGANVLTF
TRBJ1-4 | TRBD1 | NA | TRBV5-1 | TGCGCCAGCAGCGATCTCCGACAGGGGAGTGAAAAACTGTTTTTT | CASSDLRQGSEKLFF
TRBJ1-2 | TRBD1 | few | TRBV5-1 | TGCGCCAGCAGCTTGGAAGCAGGGGGAGGATATGGCTACACCTTC | CASSLEAGGGYGYTF
TRBJ1-2 | TRBD1 | NA | TRBV28 | TGTGCCAGCAGCCCCAGACCGGGACAGGGGGCGAGTGGCTACACCTTC | CASSPRPGQGASGYTF
TRBJ1-2 | NA | NA | TRBV19 | TGTGCCAGTTTAGGCGGTTACTATGGCTACACCTTC | CASLGGYYGYTF
TRBJ1-6 | NA | NA | TRBV7-9 | TGTGCCAGCACCAGCCGGGGAAATTCACCCCTCCACTTT | CASTSRGNSPLHF
TRBJ1-4 | NA | once | TRBV7-9 | TGTGCCAGCAGCGCCCGCGAGGGGGTTATTGGTGAAAAACTGTTTTTT | CASSAREGVIGEKLFF
TRBJ2-1 | NA | NA | TRBV3-1/TRBV3-2 | TGTGCCAGCAGCCAAGATACAGGGTGGGATGAGCAGTTCTTC | CASSQDTGWDEQFF
TRBJ1-5 | NA | few | TRBV7-2 | TGTGCCAGCAGCTCGGCCAGGGGCTCCAATCAGCCCCAGCATTTT | CASSSARGSNQPQHF
TRBJ2-4 | TRBD1 | once | TRBV5-1 | TGCGCCAGCAGCTGGCCCCTACAGGGGTCCAAAAACATTCAGTACTTC | CASSWPLQGSKNIQYF
TRBJ1-4 | NA | NA | TRBV5-4 | TGTGCCAGCAGCTTTCAGGGTAATGAAAAACTGTTTTTT | CASSFQGNEKLFF
TRBJ1-6 | TRBD1 | NA | TRBV24-1 | TGTGCCACCAACTACAGGGGGCGAGTCTATAATTCACCCCTCCACTTT | CATNYRGRVYNSPLHF
TRBJ2-3 | TRBD1 | NA | TRBV19 | TGTGCCAGTAGGGACAGGGGGATTACTAGCACAGATACGCAGTATTTT | CASRDRGITSTDTQYF
TRBJ1-1 | NA | NA | TRBV2 | TGTGCCAGCGGGCCCCACGGGGGGAGGGGATCTGAAGCTTTCTTT | CASGPHGGRGSEAFF
TRBJ1-1 | NA | once | TRBV7-2 | TGTGCCAGCAGCTCCATGCGGGTTGAAGCTTTCTTT | CASSSMRVEAFF
TRBJ2-7 | TRBD1 | NA | TRBV9 | TGTGCCAGCAGCGTTCGGGACAGGGGGTTCTACGAGCAGTACTTC | CASSVRDRGFYEQYF
TRBJ2-1 | NA | NA | TRBV9 | TGTGCCAGCAGCTCCCCTTTCGGGGGTGCTGAGCAGTTCTTC | CASSSPFGGAEQFF
TRBJ1-2 | TRBD1 | NA | TRBV4-1 | TGCGCCAGCAGCCATCGGACAGGGAGGAAGGCTAACTATGGCTACACCTTC | CASSHRTGRKANYGYTF
TRBJ1-2 | NA | NA | TRBV6-6 | TGTGCCAGCAGTTACCAGGGGTTTAACTATGGCTACACCTTC | CASSYQGFNYGYTF
TRBJ2-1 | TRBD1 | NA | TRBV2 | TGTGCCAGCAAGCAAGGACAGGGAAACTACAATGAGCAGTTCTTC | CASKQGQGNYNEQFF
TRBJ1-3 | NA | NA | TRBV5-5 | TGTGCCAGCAGCGGGCAGTCCTCTGGAAACACCATATATTTT | CASSGQSSGNTIYF
TRBJ1-2 | TRBD1 | NA | TRBV6-5 | TGTGCCAGCAGTATCCGGGACAGGGGTGACTATGGCTACACCTTC | CASSIRDRGDYGYTF
TRBJ1-2 | NA | NA | TRBV28 | TGTGCCAGCAGTTTTGAACGGACAGCGACAGGCTATGGCTACACCTTC | CASSFERTATGYGYTF
TRBJ2-1 | NA | NA | TRBV5-1 | TGCGCCAGCAGCTTGGCACCTGGGGCGAATGAGCAGTTCTTC | CASSLAPGANEQFF
TRBJ1-2 | TRBD1 | NA | TRBV5-1 | TGCGCCAGCAGCTTGGTGACAGGGGCCTACACCTTC | CASSLVTGAYTF
TRBJ2-2 | NA | NA | TRBV7-2 | TGTGCCAGCAGCTTAGGGAGGCGTCACGGGGAGCTGTTTTTT | CASSLGRRHGELFF
TRBJ2-2 | TRBD1 | NA | TRBV7-2 | TGTGCCAGCAGCTTAGTACAGGGGGCGCTTGGCACCGGGGAGCTGTTTTTT | CASSLVQGALGTGELFF
TRBJ2-1 | NA | NA | TRBV7-3 | TGTGCCAGCAGTTCCTCCCTTGGAGGTGAGCAGTTCTTC | CASSSSLGGEQFF
TRBJ2-7 | NA | NA | TRBV6-5 | TGTGCCAGCAGTAAACGGGACATCAACGAGCAGTACTTC | CASSKRDINEQYF
TRBJ2-1 | NA | once | TRBV2 | TGTGCCAGCAGCCGACCGGGGTTGCAGTACAATGAGCAGTTCTTC | CASSRPGLQYNEQFF
TRBJ2-1 | TRBD1 | NA | TRBV5-1 | TGCGCCAGCAGCTTGGCGGACAGGAGTTACAATGAGCAGTTCTTC | CASSLADRSYNEQFF